The clone carrying this TCR beta chain was detected many times. Its antigen is undetermined. The CDR3 has 16 residues. Germline CDR1 SGHTA, CDR2 FQGTGA. The V end was cut by 2 bases, the J end by 5 bases, with 16 bases between. Combining a sample-barcoded 5' primer with a J-beta primer mix, a second PCR ran for roughly 6 to 12 cycles. Carrying 12 random nucleotides, a template-switch adaptor labeled each individual cDNA molecule. TCRdb reprocessed the 5' RACE reads with MiXCR, giving one entry per CDR3 protein. Among 600,000 or so distinct CDR3 sequences listed, approximately 30% were seen once. This sample is part of a study of blood T cells in healthy people across ages. Study-level background: About one barcoded beta molecule per two T cells was captured by template switching.

Study-wide findings and caveats: Bulk PBMC profiling left naive and antigen-experienced comparisons inconclusive.

The source material was blood. This clonotype originated in a woman of 80 years or more in good health. The rearrangement joins TRBV7-3 to TRBJ2-1; D may be TRBD1 (6 bases). The DNA of the CDR3 is TGTGCCAGCAGCTTAGGGACATCCTCATCTCACAATGAGCAGTTCTTC. This gives the protein CASSLGTSSSHNEQFF.